This T cell receptor beta chain emerged from a study of neurological immune-mediated disorders. This clonotype was seen many times. The antigen remains unidentified. Time point denoted: longitudinal time-point 1 (baseline). Individuals who volunteered at a blood bank located in Maryland, USA, made up the group of healthy controls. Overall study results and limits: HTLV-1-associated myelopathy showed the most TCR clonal expansion; multiple sclerosis the least, below healthy controls.

The cDNA came from 5'RACE with 10-nucleotide random UMIs. From 15-18 subjects, over 170 million TCR-beta sequences were obtained in each sequencing run. Via MiXCR, TCRdb re-called the 5' RACE reads, giving one row per CDR3 protein. This repertoire shows 60,000 to 90,000 distinct CDR3 sequences, around 9.6% found once; its top ten account for 9.6%. The sequenced material came from PBMCs. The receptor was isolated from a man aged 25 to 40 in good health.

DNA for the CDR3: TGCAGTGCTAGAGGCAGCTACTACGAGCAGTACTTC. It is translated as CSARGSYYEQYF. The chain employs TRBV20-1 and TRBJ2-7; D not certain. The V gene's germline CDR1 is DFQATT and CDR2 SNEGSKA (reference sequence). This CDR3 has 12 residues. The V end lost 1 base, the J end lost 3 bases, and 7 bases lay between the germline ends.